The 22 T cell receptor beta chains below come from one sample, sequenced in a study of technical replicates of blood from several donors. The method was immunoSEQ multiplex PCR; TCRdb's version includes in-frame clones alone and lacks a portion of them. The sample has approximately 79,000 clones, 92% seen once. The sequenced material came from T cells isolated from PBMCs. These receptors were taken from a human donor in good health.

The genes are TRBV6-1 and TRBJ2-3; TRBD2 might be the D (6 bases). Germline loops: CDR1 MNHNS, CDR2 SASEGT. This CDR3 has 13 amino acids. The V gene lost 8 bases and the J gene lost 1 base, with 10 bases spanning the gap. Here the CDR3 reads CASSPSGTDTQYF. DNA of the CDR3: TGTGCCAGCTCGCCTAGCGGCACAGATACGCAGTATTTT.

V and J are TRBV28 and TRBJ1-5; maybe TRBD1 (5 bases). Germline lookup yields CDR1 MDHEN and CDR2 SYDVKM. V was pared by 3 bases and J by 4 bases, with 10 bases between. The CDR3 has 14 amino acids. The CDR3, as DNA: TGTGCCAGCAGTTTCGTCAGGGTTAATCAGCCCCAGCATTTT. Translation: CASSFVRVNQPQHF.

The CDR3 DNA is TGTGCCAGCACAACACTGCGGGGGGGCTCCTACAATGAGCAGTTCTTC. Its translation is CASTTLRGGSYNEQFF. The gene calls are TRBV13 and TRBJ2-1; 9 bases align to TRBD2. This CDR3 has 16 amino acids. After removal of 7 bases from V and 0 bases from J, the junction contained 7 bases not matched to a gene. Germline V gene data show CDR1 as PRHDT and CDR2 as FYEKMQ (reference sequence).

This chain connects TRBV5-1 to TRBJ2-5; TRBD1 agrees at 8 bases. The assigned J gene may be wrong: the sequence end matches TRBJ2-7 better. Germline CDR1 SGHRS, CDR2 YFSETQ. The CDR3 is made up of 14 amino acids. CDR3 amino acids: CASSLSRGRDEQYF. The CDR3 DNA follows: TGCGCCAGCAGCTTATCCAGGGGGCGGGACGAGCAGTACTTC.

This clone was counted only a few times. CDR3 residues: CASKSGQGYGDGNQPQHF. CDR3 nucleotide sequence: TGTGCCAGTAAAAGCGGACAGGGTTATGGAGATGGCAATCAGCCCCAGCATTTT. The rearrangement links TRBV19 to TRBJ1-5; 8 bases line up with TRBD1. V trimming: 7 bases; J trimming: 2 bases; junction bases outside the gene matches: 16. Germline V gene lookup returns CDR1 LNHDA and CDR2 SQIVND (reference sequence). This CDR3 is built from 18 residues. Full variable domain (rest looked up from reference TRBV19 and TRBJ1-5): DGGITQSPKYLFRKEGQNVTLSCEQNLNHDAMYWYRQDPGQGLRLIYYSQIVNDFQKGDIAEGYSVSREKKESFPLTVTSAQKNPTAFYLCASKSGQGYGDGNQPQHFGDGTRLSIL.

This clone was picked up one time. This rearrangement joins TRBV4-1 to TRBJ1-1; D is possibly TRBD1 (5 bases). Trimming removed 0 bases from V and 3 bases from J, with 14 bases in between. The CDR3 has 16 residues. Germline V gene sequence: CDR1 MGHRA, CDR2 YSYEKL. CDR3 loop: CASSQEGGTSHTEAFF. CDR3 DNA sequence: TGCGCCAGCAGCCAAGAAGGAGGGACCTCTCACACTGAAGCTTTCTTT.

The J gene is TRBJ2-5, the V gene TRBV6-6; 9 bases line up with TRBD2. Germline values: CDR1 MNHNY, CDR2 SVGAGI (reference sequence). CDR3 length: 16 amino acids. J lost 2 bases, V lost 1 base, and 5 bases had no gene match. CDR3 sequence reads: CASSYLREGPQETQYF. The CDR3 bases are TGTGCCAGCAGTTACTTGCGGGAGGGCCCTCAAGAGACCCAGTACTTC.

The chain joins TRBV10-3 to TRBJ2-7, with 7 bases matching TRBD1. This CDR3 is built from 15 residues. With 4 bases clipped from V and 3 bases from J, the junction kept 9 bases outside the gene matches. Looked up from germline, CDR1 is ENHRY and CDR2 is SYGVKD. The CDR3 loop reads CAISVGQEKLYEQYF. CDR3 DNA: TGTGCCATCAGTGTAGGACAGGAAAAACTCTACGAGCAGTACTTC.

The V gene is TRBV7-2, the J gene TRBJ1-5, with TRBD1 as a possible D gene (5 bases). Trimming shortened V by 1 base and J by 0 bases, and 10 bases separated the two germline ends. This CDR3 has 16 residues. Germline V CDR1 and CDR2: SGHTA, FQGNSA. The CDR3 reads CASSLGGVLSNQPQHF. For the CDR3, the DNA is TGTGCCAGCAGCTTAGGGGGGGTTCTTAGCAATCAGCCCCAGCATTTT.

The chain joins TRBV7-9 to TRBJ2-7, with D possibly TRBD2 on 6 matching bases. CDR1 SEHNR and CDR2 FQNEAQ come from the germline V gene (reference sequence). This CDR3 spans 15 amino acids. Trimming took off 3 bases at V and 5 bases at J, with 17 bases between the two ends. Written as DNA, the CDR3 is TGTGCCAGCAGCTTTATACGGGAGAGTTCCGACGAGCAGTACTTC. This translates into CASSFIRESSDEQYF.

This chain links TRBV28 with TRBJ2-7; TRBD2 agrees at 14 bases. Losses at the gene ends were 6 bases for V and 4 bases for J; bases not matched to a gene: 5. Germline V CDR1 and CDR2: MDHEN, SYDVKM. The CDR3 sequence is 15 residues long. The DNA of the CDR3 is TGTGCCAGCAGCCCAGGACTAGCGGGAGGTTACGAGCAGTACTTC. Translated: CASSPGLAGGYEQYF.

The chain is built from TRBV7-6 and TRBJ2-1, with D perhaps matching TRBD2 (5 bases). The CDR3 has 16 amino acids. V lost 1 base to trimming and J lost 0 bases, with 10 bases between them. Germline values: CDR1 SGHVS, CDR2 FNYEAQ. The CDR3 region has the DNA TGTGCCAGCAGCTTAGTAACCGGGGACTCCTACAATGAGCAGTTCTTC. As protein: CASSLVTGDSYNEQFF.

The chain is built from TRBV6-6 and TRBJ2-2; D gene uncertain. The V end was cut by 7 bases, the J end by 6 bases, with 6 bases between. The V gene's germline CDR1 is MNHNY and CDR2 SVGAGI (reference sequence). CDR3 length equals 11 residues. The CDR3 reads CASILAGELFF. The CDR3 DNA follows: TGTGCCAGCATCTTAGCCGGGGAGCTGTTTTTT.

The chain has TRBV27 and TRBJ2-3, with 10 bases identical to TRBD2. V lost 6 bases, J lost 4 bases, and 4 bases stayed unmatched. Germline CDR1 reads MNHEY; CDR2 reads SMNVEV (reference sequence). This CDR3 has 14 amino acids. The chain's CDR3 is CASRSSGSPDTQYF. Here the CDR3 DNA reads TGTGCCAGCAGATCTAGCGGGAGCCCAGATACGCAGTATTTT.

This chain uses TRBV9 with TRBJ2-3, with 8 positions matching TRBD1. V shed 0 bases and J 6 bases; nucleotides not matched to a gene: 6. CDR3 length equals 15 residues. CDR1 is SGDLS, CDR2 YYNGEE, per germline. CDR3 sequence (DNA): TGTGCCAGCAGCGTAGCCCAGGGGGCGCACGATACGCAGTATTTT. Its protein is CASSVAQGAHDTQYF.

This rearrangement joins TRBV5-1 to TRBJ1-4; a weak D match, TRBD1 (5 bases). The CDR3 has 13 amino acids. The V end lost 1 base, the J end lost 8 bases, and 9 bases lay between the germline ends. Per the germline V gene, CDR1 is SGHRS and CDR2 is YFSETQ. The DNA of the CDR3 is TGCGCCAGCAGCTTGTGGCAGGGAGAAAAACTGTTTTTT. It is translated as CASSLWQGEKLFF.

This rearrangement joins TRBV11-3 to TRBJ2-3; the match to TRBD2 covers 8 bases. CDR1 is SGHNT, CDR2 YENEEA, per germline. This CDR3 region has 16 residues. Trimming took 3 bases from V and 5 from J; bases not matched to a gene: 10. The CDR3 reads CASSFGGEGLEDTQYF. In nucleotides, the CDR3 is TGTGCCAGCAGCTTCGGGGGGGAGGGCCTGGAAGATACGCAGTATTTT.

V gene TRBV9 combines with J gene TRBJ2-1; maybe TRBD2 (5 bases). The CDR3 runs to 15 residues. Trimming removed 1 base from V and 4 bases from J, with 12 bases in between. Per germline, CDR1 SGDLS and CDR2 YYNGEE. CDR3 nucleotides: TGTGCCAGCAGCGTAACGGGGTCTGGGTACAATGAGCAGTTCTTC. Encoded protein: CASSVTGSGYNEQFF.

In this sample, this clone turned up a few times. This CDR3 reads CASSGQYEQYF. The CDR3 DNA reads TGTGCCAGCAGCGGTCAGTACGAGCAGTACTTC. The chain joins TRBV7-2 to TRBJ2-7; D remains ambiguous. Trimming shortened V by 5 bases and J by 4 bases, and 6 bases separated the two germline ends. The germline V gene encodes CDR1 SGHTA and CDR2 FQGNSA. The CDR3 loop spans 11 amino acids.

This chain joins TRBV6-7 and TRBJ1-2, with a tentative D call TRBD1 (5 bases). TRBV6-7 is annotated as an ORF whose role is uncertain. The CDR3 loop spans 14 amino acids. The V end was cut by 7 bases, the J end by 4 bases, with 16 bases between. The CDR3 sequence: CASNRGTVIYGYTF. Written as DNA, the CDR3 is TGTGCCAGCAATAGGGGCACAGTCATCTATGGCTACACCTTC.

This clone appeared a single time. The rearrangement uses TRBV11-1 and TRBJ1-1, with 7 bases that match TRBD1. The CDR3 is 15 residues long. The V segment lost 5 bases and the J segment 2 bases; nucleotides outside the gene matches: 8. Per germline, CDR1 SGHAT and CDR2 FQDESV (reference sequence). In DNA, the CDR3 is TGTGCCAGCAGCCCGTACAGGGGATTAAACACTGAAGCTTTCTTT. Translation gives CASSPYRGLNTEAFF.

The V call is TRBV19, the J call TRBJ2-1; 8 nucleotides agree with TRBD2. The CDR3 covers 15 residues. V was clipped by 2 bases and J by 4 bases; unmatched bases: 4. Germline V gene data show CDR1 as LNHDA and CDR2 as SQIVND (reference sequence). The CDR3 nucleotides are TGTGCCAGTAGTATATTAGCGGGGACTTACAATGAGCAGTTCTTC. It translates to CASSILAGTYNEQFF.